These 22 T cell receptor beta chains were sequenced from one sample in a study of OX40 agonist ivuxolimab in advanced cancers. The table came from immunoSEQ multiplex PCR; TCRdb's copy has only in-frame clones and leaves some out. The table records roughly 67,000 clones, 85% to 90% of them present only once. Here the sequenced sample was CD4+ or CD8+ T cells sorted from blood, taken in a trial of the OX40 agonist ivuxolimab. The receptors were sampled from an adult with an advanced solid tumor such as melanoma, head and neck, liver or kidney cancer.

The chain combines TRBV7-2 with TRBJ2-3, with 7 bases aligning to TRBD2. V lost 5 bases, J lost 5 bases, and 7 bases stayed unmatched. The CDR3 extends over 14 amino acids. The V gene's germline CDR1 is SGHTA and CDR2 FQGNSA. CDR3 in amino acids: CASSPQGGGDTQYF. CDR3 nucleotide sequence: TGTGCCAGCAGCCCCCAGGGCGGGGGAGATACGCAGTATTTT.

This chain joins TRBV11-2 and TRBJ2-5; possible D gene TRBD1, 6 bases. Trimming stripped 5 bases from V and 3 bases from J, with 10 bases between. The CDR3 contains 13 residues. Germline CDR1 reads SGHAT; CDR2 reads FQNNGV. CDR3 nucleotide sequence: TGTGCCAGCAGCCTACCAGGGGAAGAGACCCAGTACTTC. It encodes CASSLPGEETQYF.

CDR3 nucleotide sequence: TGTGCCAGCTCACCCCCGGGACAGGGGGCAGTCAACGAGCAGTACTTC. This codes for CASSPPGQGAVNEQYF. The J gene is TRBJ2-7, the V gene TRBV18, with TRBD1 matching over 12 bases. V trimming: 3 bases; J trimming: 5 bases; junction bases outside the gene matches: 8. CDR1 KGHSH and CDR2 LQKENI come from the germline V gene. This CDR3 comprises 16 residues.

This sequence joins TRBV15 and TRBJ1-5; D uncertain. Germline V CDR1 and CDR2: LNHNV, YYDKDF (reference sequence). This CDR3 contains 12 residues. The V end was cut by 8 bases, the J end by 1 base, with 6 bases between. The CDR3 region is CATSPSNQPQHF. CDR3 DNA: TGTGCCACCTCCCCCAGCAATCAGCCCCAGCATTTT.

The chain is built from TRBV7-2 and TRBJ2-7, with 7 positions matching TRBD1. The CDR3 length is 14 residues. CDR1 and CDR2 (germline): SGHTA, FQGNSA. The V gene end was trimmed by 4 bases and the J gene end by 5 bases; junction bases not matched to a gene: 8. For the CDR3, the DNA is TGTGCCAGCAGCTCACCAGACAGGGTGAACGAGCAGTACTTC. Protein product: CASSSPDRVNEQYF. The variable domain in full, completed from reference TRBV7-2 and TRBJ2-7, reads GAGVSQSPSNKVTEKGKDVELRCDPISGHTALYWYRQSLGQGLEFLIYFQGNSAPDKSGLPSDRFSAERTGGSVSTLTIQRTQQEDSAVYLCASSSPDRVNEQYFGPGTRLTVT.

This chain connects TRBV19 to TRBJ2-2; TRBD1 aligns across 7 bases. CDR3 length: 17 amino acids. V gave up 6 bases and J gave up 0 bases; unmatched junction bases: 10. From germline, CDR1 is LNHDA and CDR2 SQIVND (reference sequence). CDR3 loop: CASRNRDRFANTGELFF. DNA for the CDR3: TGTGCCAGTAGAAACCGGGACAGATTCGCGAACACCGGGGAGCTGTTTTTT.

This clone was recorded once. The rearrangement joins TRBV6-5 to TRBJ2-7; D unclear. Trimming took 0 bases from V and 6 from J, leaving 18 bases between them. The length of the CDR3 is 16 residues. CDR1 is MNHEY and CDR2 is SVGAGI in the germline V gene. The CDR3 here is CASSYSSIAFAGEQYF. DNA for the CDR3: TGTGCCAGCAGTTACTCGAGTATTGCTTTCGCAGGCGAGCAGTACTTC.

The chain recombines TRBV30 with TRBJ2-1, with 7 positions matching TRBD1. Germline V CDR1 and CDR2: GTSNPN, SVGIG (reference sequence). Losses at the gene ends were 2 bases for V and 6 bases for J; bases not matched to a gene: 1. The CDR3 covers 12 residues. The chain's CDR3 is CAWSSGGNEQFF. The DNA of the CDR3 is TGTGCCTGGAGTTCAGGGGGCAATGAGCAGTTCTTC.

The chain uses TRBV27 and TRBJ2-3; TRBD1 matches 11 bases. This CDR3 comprises 16 residues. The trim removed 4 bases at V and 4 bases at J, leaving 7 bases unmatched. Looked up from germline, CDR1 is MNHEY and CDR2 is SMNVEV (reference sequence). The CDR3 loop reads CASSSGQGGVADTQYF. The CDR3 DNA reads as TGTGCCAGCAGTTCGGGACAGGGGGGAGTCGCAGATACGCAGTATTTT.

The chain employs TRBV27 and TRBJ2-7, with 9 nucleotides matching TRBD2. Germline lookup yields CDR1 MNHEY and CDR2 SMNVEV (reference sequence). This CDR3 has 17 residues. Trimming cost V 3 bases and J 3 bases; bases outside gene matches: 12. The CDR3 protein is CASSLKVAGVRVYEQYF. The CDR3 nucleotides are TGTGCCAGCAGTTTGAAGGTAGCGGGAGTACGGGTCTACGAGCAGTACTTC.

The chain couples TRBV28 to TRBJ1-2; D uncertain. The CDR3 loop spans 15 amino acids. Per germline, CDR1 MDHEN and CDR2 SYDVKM. The ends were cut back, 7 bases at V and 0 bases at J, with 15 bases in the middle. CDR3 loop: CASTIGGGPNYGYTF. DNA of the CDR3: TGTGCCAGCACCATAGGAGGCGGGCCTAACTATGGCTACACCTTC.

The genes are TRBV19 and TRBJ1-2; D is unresolved. The CDR3 sequence is 11 residues long. Per the germline V gene, CDR1 is LNHDA and CDR2 is SQIVND (reference sequence). Deletions cut 6 bases from V and 4 bases from J, with 6 bases between. The CDR3 loop is CASSTVYGYTF. The CDR3 nucleotides read TGTGCCAGTAGCACCGTCTATGGCTACACCTTC.

This clone was observed once. The chain carries TRBV9 and TRBJ2-7, with 7 bases identical to TRBD1. The CDR3 is 14 residues long. V shed 2 bases and J 2 bases; nucleotides not matched to a gene: 4. The germline V gene has CDR1 SGDLS and CDR2 YYNGEE. CDR3 DNA sequence: TGTGCCAGCAGCGTGACAGGGACAACCTACGAGCAGTACTTC. It specifies CASSVTGTTYEQYF. Variable domain in full (rest from reference TRBV9 and TRBJ2-7): DSGVTQTPKHLITATGQRVTLRCSPRSGDLSVYWYQQSLDQGLQFLIQYYNGEERAKGNILERFSAQQFPDLHSELNLSSLELGDSALYFCASSVTGTTYEQYFGPGTRLTVT.

The CDR3 DNA is TGTGCCAGCAGCTTAGTCGCAGGGGTGAACACTGAAGCTTTCTTT. Translated: CASSLVAGVNTEAFF. V is TRBV7-9 and J is TRBJ1-1; tentatively, D is TRBD1 (6 bases). The germline V and J ends were trimmed by 1 base and 0 bases, with 9 bases remaining between them. Germline V CDR1 and CDR2: SEHNR, FQNEAQ (reference sequence). The CDR3 has 15 amino acids.

The chain carries TRBV10-3 and TRBJ2-3; 13 bases match TRBD2. The CDR3 has 16 residues. The J segment lost 0 bases and the V segment lost 4 bases, leaving 1 base of the junction unmatched. Germline-derived CDR1 and CDR2 are ENHRY and SYGVKD. The CDR3 DNA sequence: TGTGCCATCAGTGTGGGACTAGCGGGAAGCACAGATACGCAGTATTTT. It yields the protein CAISVGLAGSTDTQYF.

The chain joins TRBV9 to TRBJ2-5, with a tentative D call TRBD1 (6 bases). V was cut by 0 bases and J by 2 bases, with 14 bases left in between. Germline V gives CDR1 SGDLS, CDR2 YYNGEE. The CDR3 extends over 16 amino acids. This CDR3 is CASSVGLDRRQETQYF. The CDR3 nucleotides read TGTGCCAGCAGCGTAGGGTTGGACAGACGACAAGAGACCCAGTACTTC. Filled out from reference TRBV9 and TRBJ2-5, the complete variable domain reads DSGVTQTPKHLITATGQRVTLRCSPRSGDLSVYWYQQSLDQGLQFLIQYYNGEERAKGNILERFSAQQFPDLHSELNLSSLELGDSALYFCASSVGLDRRQETQYFGPGTRLLVL.

The chain uses TRBV28 and TRBJ2-7; D may be TRBD1 or TRBD2 (5 bases each). The germline V gene has CDR1 MDHEN and CDR2 SYDVKM. The ends were cut back, 5 bases at V and 5 bases at J, with 16 bases in the middle. The CDR3 is 14 amino acids. CDR3 loop: CASSPPYSGHEQYF. DNA of the CDR3: TGTGCCAGCAGTCCCCCGTATTCGGGGCACGAGCAGTACTTC. The entire variable domain, with the rest obtained from reference TRBV28 and TRBJ2-7, is as follows: DVKVTQSSRYLVKRTGEKVFLECVQDMDHENMFWYRQDPGLGLRLIYFSYDVKMKEKGDIPEGYSVSREKKERFSLILESASTNQTSMYLCASSPPYSGHEQYFGPGTRLTVT.

The chain couples TRBV4-2 to TRBJ2-7; TRBD1 might be the D (6 bases). Looked up from germline, CDR1 is LGHNA and CDR2 is YNFKEQ. This CDR3 is 15 amino acids long. The V end was cut by 4 bases, the J end by 0 bases, with 13 bases between. CDR3 sequence reads: CASSPTGRDSYEQYF. CDR3 nucleotides: TGTGCCAGCAGCCCGACAGGTCGGGACTCCTACGAGCAGTACTTC.

The chain is built from TRBV7-2 and TRBJ2-5; TRBD1 is a possible D gene (6 bases). V was shortened by 3 bases and J by 4 bases, with 9 bases between the two germline ends. The germline CDR1 and CDR2 sequences are SGHTA and FQGNSA. The CDR3 extends over 13 amino acids. CDR3 amino acids: CASSFGQTETQYF. CDR3 in DNA: TGTGCCAGCAGCTTCGGACAGACAGAGACCCAGTACTTC.

The chain employs TRBV7-2 and TRBJ1-3, with D uncertain. V lost 5 bases, J lost 2 bases, and 13 bases lay in between. Germline values: CDR1 SGHTA, CDR2 FQGNSA. This CDR3 has 15 residues. CDR3 DNA sequence: TGTGCCAGCAGCCTATCCGCGACGGCTGGAAACACCATATATTTT. Translating it yields CASSLSATAGNTIYF.

The rearrangement joins TRBV27 to TRBJ1-2; 7 nucleotides agree with TRBD1. Germline V gives CDR1 MNHEY, CDR2 SMNVEV (reference sequence). This CDR3 is built from 13 residues. V shed 4 bases, J shed 5 bases, and the junction held 4 bases outside the gene matches. CDR3 amino acids: CASSSTGLYGYTF. CDR3 bases: TGTGCCAGCAGTTCGACAGGGCTGTATGGCTACACCTTC.

This rearrangement joins TRBV5-1 to TRBJ2-1; unclear D gene. Germline CDR1 and CDR2: SGHRS and YFSETQ. The CDR3 has 14 residues. V shed 3 bases and J shed 4 bases, with 11 bases lying between them. CDR3: CASSWVMRYNEQFF. The CDR3 DNA reads TGCGCCAGCAGCTGGGTCATGCGATACAATGAGCAGTTCTTC.